The entry that follows covers one T cell receptor beta chain sequence. The target antigen is unknown. The CDR3 is 12 amino acids. The V and J ends lost 8 bases and 7 bases, in that order; junction bases with no gene match: 4. Per the germline V gene, CDR1 is ENHRY and CDR2 is SYGVKD. These data are taken from a study of identical twins. General observations from the study: Sharing of beta out-of-frame sequences by twins showed a weaker excess. Models underestimated how often monozygotic twins shared out-of-frame TCR alpha.

Carrying unique molecular identifiers, the cDNA also gained a universal primer site through template switching. TCRdb called the 5' RACE reads again in MiXCR, with one record for every CDR3 protein. The top ten clones hold approximately 0.25% of a sample with approximately 1.8 million distinct CDR3 sequences, about 32% of them seen once. The receptor was isolated from a newborn girl in good health. Sequenced material: cord blood. The V and J genes are TRBV10-3 and TRBJ2-1; 8 bases match TRBD1. CDR3 in DNA: TGTGCCATCCTTACAGGGGGGAATGAGCAGTTCTTC. This encodes CAILTGGNEQFF.